This TCR beta chain came from a study of regulatory T cells in long-lasting Graves disease. Study as a whole: Graves' patients, newly diagnosed, had taken antithyroid drugs under 3 months. Findings and caveats of the study: For persistent Graves' patients, TCR diversity was lower than for newly diagnosed ones. Favored gene segments in persistent disease were TRBV28, TRBJ1-2 and TRBJ2-5.

Time point described: newly diagnosed GD, antithyroid drugs for less than 3 months. PBMCs were the source of the RNA used for TCR sequencing. Sequencing libraries for TCR beta were prepared with iRepertoire HTBI primers and Arm-PCR of CDR3 regions. TCRdb independently ran MiXCR on the multiplex PCR reads; one entry per CDR3 protein. Among around 450,000 distinct CDR3 sequences listed, roughly 17% were seen once. There are 15 residues in the CDR3. Germline-derived CDR1 and CDR2 are LGHDT and YNNKEL (reference sequence). V lost 4 bases to trimming and J lost 5 bases; unmatched junction nucleotides: 5. Notes on this clonotype: The target antigen is unknown.

The sample was also reused in another study, on T cells in Graves' hyperthyroidism and ophthalmopathy. As that study records: The HTBI primer set served for first-round RT-PCR of the TCR CDR3.

The receptor was derived from a man between 35 and 55 years old with Graves disease. The sequences come from peripheral blood mononuclear cells (PBMCs), collected at new diagnosis, from a patient treated with antithyroid drugs. The V call is TRBV3-1, the J call TRBJ2-1; 10 nucleotides agree with TRBD2. The CDR3 nucleotides are TGTGCCAGCAGCCCTCTAGCGGGAGTAGACAATGAGCAGTTCTTC. Its translation is CASSPLAGVDNEQFF.